Below, 15 T cell receptor beta chains from the same sample are listed, as sequenced in a study of T-cell memory formation after mild COVID-19. TCRdb reprocessed the 5' RACE reads via MiXCR and lists one record per CDR3 protein. Among around 370,000 distinct CDR3 sequences, under 25% were seen once, and the ten largest hold approximately 12%. Material for sequencing was PBMCs or a T cell subset sorted from them (not recorded which). The receptors here all came from an adult woman who had mild COVID-19 (a few samples of this study predate the infection). Cell type and time point are not known.

This clonotype was counted a few times. For the CDR3, the DNA is TGTGCCAGCAGTCCCCGGTCGAATCAGCCCCAGCATTTT. As protein: CASSPRSNQPQHF. This rearrangement joins TRBV12-3 or TRBV12-4 to TRBJ1-5; D unresolved. V was trimmed by 5 bases and J by 4 bases, leaving 9 bases between them. This CDR3 is built from 13 residues.

The chain is built from TRBV20-1 and TRBJ2-3, with TRBD2 matching over 9 bases. Trimming at V came to 5 bases and at J to 1 base, leaving 10 bases not matched to a gene. The CDR3 spans 16 residues. CDR1 and CDR2 (germline): DFQATT, SNEGSKA (reference sequence). The CDR3 nucleotides read TGCAGTGCTTCCCCAGGAAGCGGGGGGCGCACAGATACGCAGTATTTT. Encoded protein: CSASPGSGGRTDTQYF.

The chain employs TRBV20-1 and TRBJ2-7; 7 bases agree with TRBD2. The germline V gene encodes CDR1 DFQATT and CDR2 SNEGSKA (reference sequence). The CDR3 loop spans 16 amino acids. V trimming: 1 base; J trimming: 2 bases; junction bases outside the gene matches: 11. CDR3 in amino acids: CSARGSGGGLTYEQYF. The CDR3 DNA follows: TGCAGTGCTAGAGGTTCCGGCGGGGGTTTGACCTACGAGCAGTACTTC.

This clonotype was detected only a few times. The chain combines TRBV15 with TRBJ2-1; 13 nucleotides align to TRBD2. The CDR3 runs to 16 residues. After removal of 3 bases from V and 9 bases from J, the junction contained 8 bases not matched to a gene. CDR1 LNHNV and CDR2 YYDKDF come from the germline V gene (reference sequence). CDR3 nucleotide sequence: TGTGCCACCAGCAGCACTGGACTAGCGGGGGACGGTGAGCAGTTCTTC. Protein product: CATSSTGLAGDGEQFF.

CDR3 sequence (DNA): TGCAGCGTCTATAGCGGGAGGGAGAACGAGCAGTACTTC. Its translation: CSVYSGRENEQYF. The chain joins TRBV29-1 to TRBJ2-7, with 11 bases that match TRBD2. The J segment lost 5 bases and the V segment lost 6 bases, leaving 6 bases of the junction unmatched. The CDR3 loop spans 13 amino acids. The germline V gene encodes CDR1 SQVTM and CDR2 ANQGSEA.

In this sample, this clonotype turned up many times. The chain recombines TRBV10-3 with TRBJ2-7; D is perhaps TRBD2 (5 bases). Trimming removed 3 bases at V and 2 bases at J, with 11 bases between. Germline loops: CDR1 ENHRY, CDR2 SYGVKD. This CDR3 is built from 14 residues. The CDR3 loop reads CAISEISGTYEQYF. The CDR3 DNA reads TGTGCCATCAGTGAAATCAGCGGTACCTACGAGCAGTACTTC.

V and J are TRBV19 and TRBJ2-2; D may be TRBD1 (5 bases). Germline CDR1 and CDR2: LNHDA and SQIVND (reference sequence). CDR3 length: 15 residues. CDR3: CSSSDGAANTGELFF. The CDR3 coding sequence is TGTTCTAGTAGTGATGGGGCAGCGAACACCGGGGAGCTGTTTTTT.

This clonotype was seen repeatedly, ten times or more. The gene calls are TRBV5-5 and TRBJ2-5; 12 nucleotides match TRBD1. J lost 5 bases, V lost 0 bases, and 5 bases had no gene match. Germline CDR1 is SGHKS and CDR2 is YYEKEE (reference sequence). The CDR3 totals 16 residues. CDR3 coding DNA: TGTGCCAGCAGCTTGGCGGGGACAGGGGGCTTGGAGACCCAGTACTTC. The encoded protein is CASSLAGTGGLETQYF.

V and J are TRBV9 and TRBJ1-2, with TRBD1 matching over 10 bases. Germline V gene lookup returns CDR1 SGDLS and CDR2 YYNGEE. V trimming: 6 bases; J trimming: 5 bases; junction bases outside the gene matches: 4. The CDR3 sequence is 13 residues long. CDR3 loop: CASTTGGSYGYTF. CDR3 bases: TGTGCCAGCACGACAGGGGGCTCGTATGGCTACACCTTC.

This clonotype was picked up a small number of times. The chain uses TRBV3-1 and TRBJ2-1; possibly TRBD1 for D (5 bases). V lost 2 bases to trimming and J lost 8 bases, with 7 bases between them. In germline, CDR1 is LGHDT, CDR2 YNNKEL (reference sequence). The CDR3 covers 12 residues. Written as DNA, the CDR3 is TGTGCCAGCAGCCAACAGGGCTATGAGCAGTTCTTC. Amino acids: CASSQQGYEQFF.

Comments on this clonotype: The junction differs from germline at one of its ends, possibly a read error. This rearrangement joins TRBV7-7 to TRBJ2-1, with 8 positions matching TRBD2. Germline loops: CDR1 SSHAT, CDR2 FNYEAQ (reference sequence). The CDR3 length is 14 residues. The CDR3 sequence: CASSRGLAAHEQFF. The CDR3 coding sequence is TGTGCTAGCAGCCGAGGACTAGCTGCCCATGAGCAGTTCTTC.

This clonotype was detected only a few times. V and J are TRBV6-5 and TRBJ1-6; no clear D gene. Germline V gene data show CDR1 as MNHEY and CDR2 as SVGAGI. Trimming stripped 6 bases from V and 6 bases from J, with 15 bases between. The CDR3 spans 15 residues. CDR3 in amino acids: CASSSEGVGNSPLHF. DNA for the CDR3: TGTGCCAGCAGCTCGGAGGGAGTAGGTAATTCACCCCTCCACTTT.

This sequence joins TRBV4-1 and TRBJ2-7; 8 nucleotides match TRBD1. From germline, CDR1 is MGHRA and CDR2 YSYEKL. The CDR3 spans 16 residues. Trimming took 3 bases from V and 2 from J; bases not matched to a gene: 9. The CDR3 reads CASSHSNRGSPYEQYF. DNA of the CDR3: TGCGCCAGCAGCCACTCTAACAGGGGGTCTCCCTACGAGCAGTACTTC.

The V gene is TRBV7-9, the J gene TRBJ2-3; possible D gene TRBD2, 6 bases. The germline CDR1 and CDR2 sequences are SEHNR and FQNEAQ (reference sequence). The V and J ends lost 5 bases and 9 bases respectively, with 12 bases between them. The CDR3 has 12 residues. The CDR3 bases are TGTGCCAGCAGCCGGGACTTACCGACGCAGTATTTT. Its protein product is CASSRDLPTQYF.

This clonotype has more than one count but fewer than ten. This chain joins TRBV29-1 and TRBJ2-7; D call uncertain. Germline V gives CDR1 SQVTM, CDR2 ANQGSEA. The CDR3 spans 12 residues. The V and J ends lost 4 bases and 7 bases respectively, with 14 bases between them. In nucleotides, the CDR3 is TGCAGCGTTGCAGGTGGGCGGCGAGAGCAGTACTTC. Its protein is CSVAGGRREQYF.